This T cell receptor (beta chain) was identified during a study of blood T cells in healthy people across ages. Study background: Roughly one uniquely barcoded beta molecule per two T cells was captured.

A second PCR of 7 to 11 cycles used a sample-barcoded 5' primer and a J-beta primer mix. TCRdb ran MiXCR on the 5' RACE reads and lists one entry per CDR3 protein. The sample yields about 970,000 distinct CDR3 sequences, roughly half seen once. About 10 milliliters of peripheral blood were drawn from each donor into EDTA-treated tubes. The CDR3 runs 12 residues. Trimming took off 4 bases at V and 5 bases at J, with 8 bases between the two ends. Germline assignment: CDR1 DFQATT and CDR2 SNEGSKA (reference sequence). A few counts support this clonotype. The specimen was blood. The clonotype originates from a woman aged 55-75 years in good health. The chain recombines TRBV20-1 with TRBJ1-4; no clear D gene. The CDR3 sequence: CSAKTGNEKLFF. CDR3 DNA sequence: TGCAGTGCTAAGACGGGAAATGAAAAACTGTTTTTT.